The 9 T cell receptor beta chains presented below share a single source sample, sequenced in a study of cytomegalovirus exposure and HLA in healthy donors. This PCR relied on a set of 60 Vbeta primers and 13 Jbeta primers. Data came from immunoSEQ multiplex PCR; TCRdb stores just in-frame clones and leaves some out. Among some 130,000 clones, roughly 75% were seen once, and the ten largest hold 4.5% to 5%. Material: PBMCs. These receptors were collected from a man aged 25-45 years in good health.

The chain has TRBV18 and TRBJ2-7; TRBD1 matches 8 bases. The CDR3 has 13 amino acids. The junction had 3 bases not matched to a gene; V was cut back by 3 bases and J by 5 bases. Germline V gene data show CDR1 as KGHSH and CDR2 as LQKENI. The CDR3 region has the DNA TGTGCCAGCTCACCGGACAGGGCCCACGAGCAGTACTTC. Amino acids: CASSPDRAHEQYF. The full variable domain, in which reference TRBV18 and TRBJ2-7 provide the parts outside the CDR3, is NAGVMQNPRHLVRRRGQEARLRCSPMKGHSHVYWYRQLPEEGLKFMVYLQKENIIDESGMPKERFSAEFPKEGPSILRIQQVVRGDSAAYFCASSPDRAHEQYFGPGTRLTVT.

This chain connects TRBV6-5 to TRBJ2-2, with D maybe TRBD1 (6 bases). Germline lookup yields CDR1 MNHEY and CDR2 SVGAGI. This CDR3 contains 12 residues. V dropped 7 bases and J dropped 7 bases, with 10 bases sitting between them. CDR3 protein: CASNSQGGELFF. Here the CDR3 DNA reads TGTGCCAGCAATTCACAGGGCGGGGAGCTGTTTTTT.

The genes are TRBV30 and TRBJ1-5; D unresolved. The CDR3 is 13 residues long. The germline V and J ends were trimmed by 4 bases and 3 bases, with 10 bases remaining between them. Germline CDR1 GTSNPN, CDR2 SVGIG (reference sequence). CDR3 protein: CAWNPRFNQPQHF. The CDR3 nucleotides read TGTGCCTGGAACCCCCGGTTCAATCAGCCCCAGCATTTT. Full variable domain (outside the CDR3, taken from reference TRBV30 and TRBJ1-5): SQTIHQWPATLVQPVGSPLSLECTVEGTSNPNLYWYRQAAGRGLQLLFYSVGIGQISSEVPQNLSASRPQDRQFILSSKKLLLSDSGFYLCAWNPRFNQPQHFGDGTRLSIL.

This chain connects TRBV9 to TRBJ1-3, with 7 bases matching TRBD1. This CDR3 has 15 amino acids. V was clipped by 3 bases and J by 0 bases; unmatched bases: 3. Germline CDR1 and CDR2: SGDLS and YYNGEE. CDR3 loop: CASSAGTVSGNTIYF. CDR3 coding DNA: TGTGCCAGCAGCGCTGGGACAGTCTCTGGAAACACCATATATTTT.

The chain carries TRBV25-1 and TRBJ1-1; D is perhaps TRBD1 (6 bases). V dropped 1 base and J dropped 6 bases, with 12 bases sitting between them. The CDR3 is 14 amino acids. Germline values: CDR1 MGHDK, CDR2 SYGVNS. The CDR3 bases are TGTGCCAGCAGTGAATCGGGGGGCGTGGCTGAAGCTTTCTTT. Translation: CASSESGGVAEAFF.

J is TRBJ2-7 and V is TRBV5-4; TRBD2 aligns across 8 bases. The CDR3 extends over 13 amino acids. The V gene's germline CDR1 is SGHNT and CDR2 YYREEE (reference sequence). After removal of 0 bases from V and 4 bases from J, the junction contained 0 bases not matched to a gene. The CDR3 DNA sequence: TGTGCCAGCAGCTTGGGCGGGAGGTACGAGCAGTACTTC. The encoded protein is CASSLGGRYEQYF.

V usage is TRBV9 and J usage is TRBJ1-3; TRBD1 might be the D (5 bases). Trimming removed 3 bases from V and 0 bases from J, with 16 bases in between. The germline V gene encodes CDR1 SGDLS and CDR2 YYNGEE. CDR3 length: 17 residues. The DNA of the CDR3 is TGTGCCAGCAGCGAGGGTATGGCGGGGACCTCTGGAAACACCATATATTTT. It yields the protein CASSEGMAGTSGNTIYF.

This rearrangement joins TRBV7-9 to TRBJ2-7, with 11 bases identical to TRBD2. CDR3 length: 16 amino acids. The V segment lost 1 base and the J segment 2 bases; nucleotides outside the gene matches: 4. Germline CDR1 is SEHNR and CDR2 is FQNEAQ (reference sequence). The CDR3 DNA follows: TGTGCCAGCAGCTTAGTGGCTAGCGGGAGGACCTACGAGCAGTACTTC. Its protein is CASSLVASGRTYEQYF.

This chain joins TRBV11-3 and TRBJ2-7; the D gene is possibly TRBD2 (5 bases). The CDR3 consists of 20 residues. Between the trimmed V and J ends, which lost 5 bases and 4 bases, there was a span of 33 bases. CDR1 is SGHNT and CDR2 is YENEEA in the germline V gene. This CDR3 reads CASSLLPPTYGERISYEQYF. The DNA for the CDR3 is TGTGCCAGCAGCCTCCTCCCGCCCACCTACGGGGAGCGGATCTCTTACGAGCAGTACTTC.